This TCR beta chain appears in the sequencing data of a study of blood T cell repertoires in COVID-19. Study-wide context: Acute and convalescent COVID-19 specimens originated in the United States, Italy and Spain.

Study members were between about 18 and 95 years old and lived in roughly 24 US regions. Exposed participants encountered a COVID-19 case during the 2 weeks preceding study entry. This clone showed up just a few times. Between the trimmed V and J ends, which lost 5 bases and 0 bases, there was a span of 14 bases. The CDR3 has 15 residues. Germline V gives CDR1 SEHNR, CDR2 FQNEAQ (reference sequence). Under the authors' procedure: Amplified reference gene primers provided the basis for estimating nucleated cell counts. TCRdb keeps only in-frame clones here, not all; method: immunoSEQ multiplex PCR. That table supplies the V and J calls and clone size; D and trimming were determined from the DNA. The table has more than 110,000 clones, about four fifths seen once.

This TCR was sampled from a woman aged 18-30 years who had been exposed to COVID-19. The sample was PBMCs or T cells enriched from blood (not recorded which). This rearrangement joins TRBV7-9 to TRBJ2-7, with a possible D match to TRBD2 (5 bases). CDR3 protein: CASSRLGDRSYEQYF. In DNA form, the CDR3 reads TGTGCCAGCAGCCGTTTGGGAGATCGCTCCTACGAGCAGTACTTC. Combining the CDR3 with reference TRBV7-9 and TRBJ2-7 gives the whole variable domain DTGVSQNPRHKITKRGQNVTFRCDPISEHNRLYWYRQTLGQGPEFLTYFQNEAQLEKSRLLSDRFSAERPKGSFSTLEIQRTEQGDSAMYLCASSRLGDRSYEQYFGPGTRLTVT.